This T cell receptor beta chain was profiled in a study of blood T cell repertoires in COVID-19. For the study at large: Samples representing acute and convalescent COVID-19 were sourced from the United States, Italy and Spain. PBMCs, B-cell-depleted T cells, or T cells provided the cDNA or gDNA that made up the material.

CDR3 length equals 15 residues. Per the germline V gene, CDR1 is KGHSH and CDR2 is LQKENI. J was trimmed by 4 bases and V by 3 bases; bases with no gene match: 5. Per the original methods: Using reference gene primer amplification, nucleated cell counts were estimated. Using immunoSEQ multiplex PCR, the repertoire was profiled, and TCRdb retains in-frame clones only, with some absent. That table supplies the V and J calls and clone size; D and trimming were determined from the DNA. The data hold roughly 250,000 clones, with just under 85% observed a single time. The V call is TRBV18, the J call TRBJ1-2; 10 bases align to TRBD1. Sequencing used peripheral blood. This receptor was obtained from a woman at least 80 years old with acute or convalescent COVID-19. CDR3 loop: CASSPPDRGVYGYTF. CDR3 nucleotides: TGTGCCAGCTCACCCCCGGACAGGGGGGTCTATGGCTACACCTTC.